This TCR beta chain was sequenced for a study of Ad26.COV2.S vaccination and SARS-CoV-2 variants (dated by TCRdb to about 2021). Looking at the study overall: Vaccine-arm donors came from COV1001, a multicentre, randomized, double-blind, placebo-controlled phase I-IIa trial of Ad26.COV2.S in healthy adults. Trial participants were randomized into five groups of five: low-dose or high-dose Ad26.COV2.S given once or twice, or placebo on both occasions. A total of around 32 samples were included in the TCR-sequenced set, comprising 19 Ad26.COV2.S vaccine recipients, 5 placebo recipients and 8 SARS-CoV-2 convalescent individuals. Investigators remained blinded to trial group allocation during experiments and outcome assessment. TCRbeta repertoire sequencing served as the tool for gauging how specific and how broad the SARS-CoV-2-reactive T cell receptors were following Ad26.COV2.S vaccination. Ad26.COV2.S was administered intramuscularly at 5 x 10^10 or 1 x 10^11 viral particles, either as a single shot or as two shots given 56 days apart.

The immunoSEQ Assay was the method used to sequence TCRbeta CDR3 regions. After extraction, genomic DNA underwent amplification by bias-controlled multiplex PCR, followed by high-throughput sequencing. Turning to the authors' computational methods: To quantify the absolute abundance of every unique TCRbeta CDR3 region, sequences were collapsed and filtered. T cell fraction was estimated by normalization of TCRbeta template counts to usable DNA, with usable DNA being measured through amplification of reference genes present in all nucleated cells. Repertoire TCRs were annotated as SARS-CoV-2-specific by exact matching of V gene, CDR3 amino acid sequence and J gene to a known reactive TCR set. MIRA supplied the reference SARS-CoV-2 TCR set, which was filtered for enrichment in COVID-19-positive ImmuneCODE repertoires so that public or cross-reactive TCRs were removed. Drawing on the MIRA antigens, annotated TCRs were analysed further at the level of specific ORF or position within ORF. Breadth was defined as annotated unique rearrangements over total unique productive rearrangements; depth was the summed frequency of those rearrangements. TCR breadth was compared between groups using two-sided Wilcoxon rank-sum tests. TCRdb re-hosts the immuneACCESS table, in-frame sequences only. Its copies lack some clones; in the studies checked, an unresolved V gene accounts for under half of them, and the cause for the rest is not known. The V and J calls and the clone size are those of that table, but D and trimming were determined from the DNA. The sample contains under 300,000 clones, around nine tenths of them found a single time. The ten largest clonotypes hold 2.9% of the sample.

The intended sense of this specimen's treatment or condition label: around 19 received Ad26.COV2.S at low or high dose, single or two shots; roughly five received placebo; per-sample allocation not given. For vaccine and placebo recipients, the sequenced repertoires came from samples collected on day 63 after the first injection. Cohort 1b enrolled roughly 25 adults aged 18-55 years at a single site in Boston, USA, between 29 July and 7 August 2020. Ad26.COV2.S was a replication-incompetent adenovirus type 26 vector expressing a prefusion-stabilized SARS-CoV-2 spike protein from the original Wuhan strain. With respect to this clone: The clone's antigen remains unknown. It has no much larger one-base neighbor in the sample; base qualities were not kept.

Overall results and qualifications from the work: Substantial breadth of spike-specific CD8+ and CD4+ T cell responses was reported after vaccination. Compared with placebo recipients, Ad26.COV2.S recipients showed higher spike-specific TCR breadth (P = 0.0014). Comparing responses between vaccine doses or regimens was not something the study was powered to do. Vaccine and placebo recipients had comparable non-spike TCR breadth, which fits with the vaccine containing only spike. According to the authors, total T cell responses may have been underestimated by the TCR breadth and depth analyses.

From the germline V gene, CDR1 is SGHDN and CDR2 is FVKESK. The CDR3 numbers 12 residues from cysteine through phenylalanine. Only the CDR3 DNA is retained, 36 bases long and in frame from the first base. V trim: 4 bases; J trim: 7 bases; unmatched bases: 2. The chain employs TRBV14 and TRBJ1-2; 8 bases in between match TRBD1. Sequencing was performed on peripheral blood, taken in a trial of Ad26.COV2.S vaccine versus placebo. The origin of this receptor is a person aged 18-65 years who received the Ad26.COV2.S COVID-19 vaccine or a placebo. The CDR3 protein sequence reads: CASSPDRAGYTF. The DNA sequence follows: TGTGCCAGCAGCCCGGACAGGGCTGGCTACACCTTC.